Listed here are 32 T cell receptor beta chains from one sample, sequenced in a study of blood T cell repertoires in COVID-19 (dated by TCRdb to 2020 to 2022). Library creation used the immunoSEQ multiplex PCR assay. TCRdb stores this immuneACCESS table with in-frame sequences only. Part of the clones is absent; in the studies checked, under half of the shortfall reflects unresolved V genes, and no reason is known for the rest. In all, the sample holds roughly 150,000 clones, and about nine tenths of those were seen once. Clones ranked in the top ten supply about 4.1% of the sample. Input material: PBMCs or T cells enriched from blood (not recorded which). Receptors were obtained from a man aged 45 to 65 who had recovered from COVID-19.

This clone was recorded only once. This rearrangement joins TRBV6-4 to TRBJ2-1; possible D gene TRBD2, 5 bases. The CDR3 has 14 residues. The V end was cut by 0 bases, the J end by 5 bases, with 8 bases between. Per the germline V gene, CDR1 is MRHNA and CDR2 is SNTAGT. The CDR3 DNA reads TGTGCCAGCAGTGACTCGAAGGGAGACAATGAGCAGTTCTTC. It codes for CASSDSKGDNEQFF.

This clone appeared a single time. This sequence joins TRBV25-1 and TRBJ2-7, with 9 bases aligning to TRBD2. V trimming: 3 bases; J trimming: 1 base; junction bases outside the gene matches: 4. The CDR3 length is 15 residues. The germline V gene encodes CDR1 MGHDK and CDR2 SYGVNS. CDR3 sequence: CASSDSAGGSYEQYF. In nucleotides, the CDR3 is TGTGCCAGCAGTGATTCAGCGGGAGGTTCCTACGAGCAGTACTTC.

In the case of this clone: An end of the junction differs from the germline gene, which may be a read error. V and J are TRBV18 and TRBJ1-1; no firm D call. The CDR3 loop spans 15 amino acids. From germline, CDR1 is KGHSH and CDR2 LQKENI. This CDR3 is CASTPNSQSNTEAFF. The CDR3 DNA follows: TGTGCCAGCACACCGAATTCACAGTCGAACACTGAAGCTTTCTTT.

The genes are TRBV7-2 and TRBJ1-2, with 11 bases identical to TRBD1. The CDR3 is 14 amino acids. Germline V gene lookup returns CDR1 SGHTA and CDR2 FQGNSA. Trimming cost V 5 bases and J 6 bases; bases outside gene matches: 5. The CDR3 DNA reads as TGTGCCAGCAGCACTGGACAGGGGGCGAATGGCTACACCTTC. Its translation is CASSTGQGANGYTF.

The rearrangement uses TRBV27 and TRBJ2-3, with 8 bases aligning to TRBD1. V lost 6 bases to trimming and J lost 4 bases; unmatched junction nucleotides: 3. The CDR3 runs 13 residues. Germline CDR1 reads MNHEY; CDR2 reads SMNVEV (reference sequence). CDR3: CASRLDRADTQYF. DNA for the CDR3: TGTGCCAGCAGACTGGACAGGGCAGATACGCAGTATTTT.

Comment on this clone: A read error may account for a junction end that differs from germline. The chain recombines TRBV7-3 with TRBJ2-7, with TRBD2 matching 10 bases. This CDR3 is 15 amino acids long. Looked up from germline, CDR1 is SGHTA and CDR2 is FQGTGA. The CDR3 is CASSITSGASYEQYF. The CDR3 DNA sequence: TGTGCCAGCAGCATAACTAGCGGGGCCTCCTACGAGCAGTACTTC.

This rearrangement joins TRBV3-1 (or the pseudogene TRBV3-2) to TRBJ1-1, with D possibly TRBD1 on 6 matching bases. Germline-derived CDR1 and CDR2 are LGHDT and YNNKEL (reference sequence). The V and J ends lost 2 bases and 6 bases respectively, with 13 bases between them. The CDR3 is made up of 14 amino acids. CDR3 nucleotides: TGTGCCAGCAGCCAAAGGGAGGGGGGGCCTGAAGCTTTCTTT. Residues: CASSQREGGPEAFF.

The chain joins TRBV5-4 to TRBJ1-1; a possible D gene is TRBD1 (6 bases). The CDR3 is 14 amino acids. V shed 4 bases and J shed 7 bases, with 17 bases lying between them. Germline-derived CDR1 and CDR2 are SGHNT and YYREEE (reference sequence). The CDR3 nucleotides are TGTGCCAGCAGCCCCGGGACACAGCTCGGTGAAGCTTTCTTT. It encodes CASSPGTQLGEAFF.

This rearrangement joins TRBV15 to TRBJ1-1, with D hard to call. This CDR3 spans 14 amino acids. V was shortened by 1 base and J by 0 bases, with 6 bases between the two germline ends. Germline V lookup: CDR1 LNHNV, CDR2 YYDKDF (reference sequence). Here the CDR3 reads CATSRGTLNTEAFF. The CDR3 DNA is TGTGCCACCAGCAGAGGGACTCTGAACACTGAAGCTTTCTTT. The variable domain in full, with the rest retrieved from reference TRBV15 and TRBJ1-1, is DAMVIQNPRYQVTQFGKPVTLSCSQTLNHNVMYWYQQKSSQAPKLLFHYYDKDFNNEADTPDNFQSRRPNTSFCFLDIRSPGLGDTAMYLCATSRGTLNTEAFFGQGTRLTVV.

The CDR3 nucleotides read TGTGCCACCAGTGTGGCAGGGGGCGACACTGAAGCTTTCTTT. It codes for CATSVAGGDTEAFF. The chain uses TRBV24-1 and TRBJ1-1, with 8 bases identical to TRBD1. CDR1 and CDR2 from the germline V gene are KGHDR and SFDVKD. V gave up 5 bases and J gave up 3 bases; unmatched junction bases: 4. This CDR3 region has 14 residues.

With respect to this clone: One end of the junction does not line up with germline, which may come from a read error. The genes are TRBV6-5 and TRBJ1-2; a possible D gene is TRBD1 (5 bases). Germline values: CDR1 MNHEY, CDR2 SVGAGI. This CDR3 comprises 13 residues. CDR3 amino acids: CASNSPWGNIPFF. CDR3 DNA: TGTGCCAGCAATTCCCCCTGGGGCAACATCCCCTTCTTC.

The sample holds one count of this clone. This sequence joins TRBV9 and TRBJ1-6; D unresolved. This CDR3 comprises 14 residues. Germline CDR1 SGDLS, CDR2 YYNGEE. V lost 2 bases to trimming and J lost 7 bases, with 10 bases between them. Here the CDR3 reads CASSVAVENSPLHF. The DNA of the CDR3 is TGTGCCAGCAGCGTGGCGGTTGAGAATTCACCCCTCCACTTT.

V and J are TRBV5-6 and TRBJ2-5; 7 nucleotides align to TRBD1. The CDR3 spans 13 residues. Trimming took 0 bases from V and 6 from J; bases not matched to a gene: 2. CDR1 is SGHDT and CDR2 is YYEEEE in the germline V gene. CDR3 DNA: TGTGCCAGCAGCTTGGAGGGGGCGAAGACCCAGTACTTC. Its protein product is CASSLEGAKTQYF.

This clone was counted a single time. The J gene is TRBJ2-1, the V gene TRBV7-9; 15 nucleotides line up with TRBD2. Germline CDR1 is SEHNR and CDR2 is FQNEAQ (reference sequence). The CDR3 covers 16 residues. V lost 5 bases and J lost 8; bases outside the gene matches: 7. The chain's CDR3 is CASSPGLAGGMHEQFF. The CDR3 DNA is TGTGCCAGCAGCCCGGGACTAGCGGGGGGTATGCATGAGCAGTTCTTC. Filled out from reference TRBV7-9 and TRBJ2-1, the complete variable domain reads DTGVSQNPRHKITKRGQNVTFRCDPISEHNRLYWYRQTLGQGPEFLTYFQNEAQLEKSRLLSDRFSAERPKGSFSTLEIQRTEQGDSAMYLCASSPGLAGGMHEQFFGPGTRLTVL.

The V gene is TRBV25-1, the J gene TRBJ2-3, with D maybe TRBD2 (6 bases). V gave up 8 bases and J gave up 0 bases, with 18 bases separating them. Germline V gives CDR1 MGHDK, CDR2 SYGVNS. The CDR3 is 16 residues long. CDR3 sequence reads: CASSRAGGVSTDTQYF. In DNA, the CDR3 is TGTGCCAGCTCAAGGGCGGGCGGGGTGAGCACAGATACGCAGTATTTT.

This chain joins TRBV2 and TRBJ2-5; 7 bases are shared with TRBD2. This CDR3 has 12 residues. Germline loops: CDR1 SNHLY, CDR2 FYNNEI. V shed 3 bases and J 7 bases; nucleotides not matched to a gene: 2. CDR3 protein: CASSEREGTQYF. The CDR3 DNA is TGTGCCAGCAGTGAGAGGGAGGGGACCCAGTACTTC.

V usage is TRBV9 and J usage is TRBJ1-5; D call uncertain. Trimming took off 8 bases at V and 1 base at J, with 10 bases between the two ends. Germline values: CDR1 SGDLS, CDR2 YYNGEE. This CDR3 region has 13 residues. The CDR3, as DNA: TGTGCCAGTTCCCGAGGGAGCAATCAGCCCCAGCATTTT. Protein: CASSRGSNQPQHF.

V usage is TRBV5-1 and J usage is TRBJ1-1; unclear D gene. The CDR3 is 13 residues long. Germline V gene lookup returns CDR1 SGHRS and CDR2 YFSETQ. Trimming removed 6 bases at V and 0 bases at J, with 9 bases between. The CDR3 nucleotides are TGCGCCAGCATGCACAGCATGAACACTGAAGCTTTCTTT. The encoded protein is CASMHSMNTEAFF.

The chain is built from TRBV5-1 and TRBJ2-5; TRBD1 matches 9 bases. From germline, CDR1 is SGHRS and CDR2 YFSETQ. The J segment lost 4 bases and the V segment lost 4 bases, leaving 5 bases of the junction unmatched. This CDR3 spans 14 amino acids. This chain's CDR3 is CASSSTGGGETQYF. CDR3 in DNA: TGCGCCAGCAGCAGTACAGGGGGCGGAGAGACCCAGTACTTC.

J is TRBJ2-2 and V is TRBV29-1; tentatively, D is TRBD2 (5 bases). This CDR3 region has 16 residues. Germline CDR1 SQVTM, CDR2 ANQGSEA. Trimming left V 4 bases short and J 1 base short, with 16 bases between. The CDR3 region has the DNA TGCAGCGTTGTTACTAGAGTGGGCGAGAACACCGGGGAGCTGTTTTTT. It specifies CSVVTRVGENTGELFF.

The chain joins TRBV10-3 to TRBJ1-6, with D perhaps matching TRBD1 (6 bases). Germline values: CDR1 ENHRY, CDR2 SYGVKD. CDR3 length equals 14 residues. V shed 3 bases and J shed 7 bases, with 10 bases lying between them. The CDR3: CAISEQGRNSPLHF. CDR3 nucleotides: TGTGCCATCAGTGAACAGGGTCGAAATTCACCCCTCCACTTT.

The rearrangement links TRBV19 to TRBJ1-2; 8 bases fit TRBD1. The CDR3 has 13 residues. V was pared by 7 bases and J by 8 bases, with 9 bases of the junction left unmatched. Germline V gene lookup returns CDR1 LNHDA and CDR2 SQIVND (reference sequence). This CDR3 is CASTPRTGQGYTF. The CDR3 DNA is TGTGCCAGTACCCCCCGGACAGGGCAGGGCTACACCTTC.

The genes are TRBV18 and TRBJ1-1; possibly TRBD1 for D (5 bases). The germline V gene has CDR1 KGHSH and CDR2 LQKENI. CDR3 length: 12 amino acids. Trimming took off 1 base at V and 6 bases at J, with 6 bases between the two ends. The CDR3 loop is CASSPLQAEAFF. The CDR3 DNA reads TGTGCCAGCTCACCACTACAGGCTGAAGCTTTCTTT. Together with reference TRBV18 and TRBJ1-1, the CDR3 gives the full variable domain: NAGVMQNPRHLVRRRGQEARLRCSPMKGHSHVYWYRQLPEEGLKFMVYLQKENIIDESGMPKERFSAEFPKEGPSILRIQQVVRGDSAAYFCASSPLQAEAFFGQGTRLTVV.

The chain links TRBV5-1 to TRBJ2-1; D gene ambiguous. CDR3 length: 12 amino acids. The germline CDR1 and CDR2 sequences are SGHRS and YFSETQ. With 0 bases removed from V and 9 bases from J, the gap between germline ends came to 7 bases. CDR3 sequence: CASSLALVEQFF. The CDR3 DNA reads TGCGCCAGCAGCTTGGCACTTGTTGAGCAGTTCTTC. Filled out from reference TRBV5-1 and TRBJ2-1, the complete variable domain reads KAGVTQTPRYLIKTRGQQVTLSCSPISGHRSVSWYQQTPGQGLQFLFEYFSETQRNKGNFPGRFSGRQFSNSRSEMNVSTLELGDSALYLCASSLALVEQFFGPGTRLTVL.

The chain joins TRBV7-3 to TRBJ1-1; D is unclear. CDR3 length: 15 residues. Germline V gene data show CDR1 as SGHTA and CDR2 as FQGTGA. Trimming stripped 5 bases from V and 3 bases from J, with 16 bases between. The CDR3 region has the DNA TGTGCCAGCAGCCCCCATGGTCGGTACGACACTGAAGCTTTCTTT. Its protein is CASSPHGRYDTEAFF.

V usage is TRBV2 and J usage is TRBJ2-1; perhaps TRBD2 as D (5 bases). The CDR3 covers 16 residues. V was cut by 7 bases and J by 0 bases, with 16 bases left in between. CDR1 is SNHLY, CDR2 FYNNEI, per germline. CDR3 nucleotides: TGTGCCAGCATAAACGGCGTAGCGACCTCCTACAATGAGCAGTTCTTC. Translated, it gives CASINGVATSYNEQFF.

This chain links TRBV28 with TRBJ1-4; D might be TRBD1 (5 bases). The CDR3 runs 12 residues. The germline V gene encodes CDR1 MDHEN and CDR2 SYDVKM. Trimming took 7 bases from V and 4 from J, leaving 7 bases between them. The CDR3 sequence is CASKTVNEKLFF. The CDR3 nucleotides are TGTGCCAGCAAGACAGTTAATGAAAAACTGTTTTTT.

The chain employs TRBV12-3 or TRBV12-4 and TRBJ2-5; D ambiguous. This CDR3 spans 13 amino acids. V lost 5 bases and J 5 bases, leaving 12 bases between the germline ends. This CDR3 reads CASSDANRETQYF. The CDR3 nucleotides are TGTGCCAGCAGTGATGCTAATCGGGAGACCCAGTACTTC.

This chain connects TRBV5-1 to TRBJ2-1; TRBD2 matches 9 bases. CDR3 length: 16 amino acids. V lost 4 bases to trimming and J lost 2 bases; unmatched junction nucleotides: 7. Germline loops: CDR1 SGHRS, CDR2 YFSETQ. This CDR3 is CASSKRGADTYNEQFF. The CDR3 DNA is TGCGCCAGCAGCAAGCGGGGGGCCGACACCTACAATGAGCAGTTCTTC.

The chain recombines TRBV2 with TRBJ1-2; D might be TRBD1 (6 bases). The CDR3 is made up of 15 amino acids. V was clipped by 1 base and J by 2 bases, with 11 bases between them. Germline values: CDR1 SNHLY, CDR2 FYNNEI. CDR3 nucleotides: TGTGCCAGCAGTGAAGTCCCGGACAGAAACTATGGCTACACCTTC. This sequence encodes CASSEVPDRNYGYTF.

This chain connects TRBV27 to TRBJ1-1; D is unresolved. From germline, CDR1 is MNHEY and CDR2 SMNVEV (reference sequence). V lost 6 bases and J lost 1, with 18 bases in between. This CDR3 spans 16 amino acids. The CDR3 DNA is TGTGCCAGCAGCCCTTGGAGGGAGGGTTCGAACACTGAAGCTTTCTTT. Encoded protein: CASSPWREGSNTEAFF.

The chain employs TRBV7-2 and TRBJ2-1; perhaps TRBD2 as D (5 bases). Looked up from germline, CDR1 is SGHTA and CDR2 is FQGNSA. This CDR3 region has 16 residues. Trimming left V 5 bases short and J 4 bases short, with 18 bases between. The CDR3 nucleotides read TGTGCCAGCAGCAAACGACTATCCCAGCCTTACAATGAGCAGTTCTTC. This encodes CASSKRLSQPYNEQFF.